This T cell receptor beta chain originates from a study of beta chain features in type 1 diabetes. Whole-study context: Researchers looked at fewer than 110 million sorted cells across all samples. Whole-study findings and limits: Among all four CD4+ subsets, Type 1 diabetes patients had TCRB CDR3s that were moderately but significantly shorter.

With regard to this clone: Its antigen is undetermined.

Since all of the isolated RNA was reverse transcribed, expressed TCRB transcripts were what got sequenced. TCRdb's table, derived via immunoSEQ multiplex PCR, lists solely in-frame clones and lacks some. The profile shows 150,000 to 200,000 clones, roughly 60% of them singletons. The CDR3 has 12 residues. Trimming pared 3 bases from V and 5 bases from J, leaving 10 bases between. Germline CDR1 SQVTM, CDR2 ANQGSEA. This TCR was sampled from a man under 40 with type 1 diabetes. This chain uses TRBV29-1 with TRBJ2-5; tentatively, D is TRBD2 (5 bases). Sequencing input: naive CD4+ T cells from blood. CDR3 loop: CSVEEVRETQYF. CDR3 bases: TGCAGCGTTGAGGAGGTCCGGGAGACCCAGTACTTC.